This T cell receptor beta chain was sequenced in a study of blood T cells in healthy people across ages. V dropped 0 bases and J dropped 0; count of bases not matched to a gene: 6. CDR1 LGHDT and CDR2 YNNKEL come from the germline V gene (reference sequence). This CDR3 spans 18 amino acids. Study outcomes and limitations: Calculation of diversity from one million T cells yielded estimates considered to be underestimates.

The authors ran a second PCR of about 7 to 12 cycles using a sample-barcoded 5' primer and a J-beta primer mix. TCRdb reprocessed the 5' RACE reads with MiXCR, giving one entry per CDR3 protein. This sample has hundreds of thousands of distinct CDR3 sequences, with just under 25% found just once. Points on this clonotype: Its antigen is as yet unknown.

Another study also made use of these data, one on T cells of mothers and their children.

The sequenced sample consisted of blood. The sequence came from a boy between 5 and 17 years old in good health. J is TRBJ2-1 and V is TRBV3-1; 9 bases match TRBD2. CDR3 bases: TGTGCCAGCAGCCAAGAACTTCTAGCGGGGATCTCCTACAATGAGCAGTTCTTC. It translates to CASSQELLAGISYNEQFF.